This T cell receptor (beta chain) came from a study of blood T cell repertoires in COVID-19. Study-wide background: Italy, Spain and the United States were the sources of the convalescent and acute COVID-19 samples. T cells, B-cell-depleted T cells, or PBMCs supplied cDNA or gDNA.

In the original processing: Reference gene primer amplification gave estimated nucleated cell counts. The method was immunoSEQ multiplex PCR; TCRdb's version includes in-frame clones alone and lacks a portion of them. V and J calls plus clone size are reproduced from that table; the DNA served to infer D and trimming. Of about 250,000 clones in the sample, 85% were seen once. Trimming removed 5 bases at V and 6 bases at J, with 21 bases between. This CDR3 region has 15 residues. Germline V lookup: CDR1 SGDLS, CDR2 YYNGEE. The sequencing input was peripheral blood. This chain links TRBV9 with TRBJ2-7, with D possibly TRBD1 on 6 matching bases. The sequence was collected from a woman aged 55-70 years with active or convalescent COVID-19. The CDR3 region has the DNA TGTGCCAGCAGTGAAATGGACAGTGCCGGGGTCGAGCAGTACTTC. Protein product: CASSEMDSAGVEQYF.